This paragraph reports one T cell receptor (beta chain). Antigen unknown. Profiling relied on immunoSEQ multiplex PCR, and the TCRdb table lists in-frame clones only, not all of them. The table has roughly 82,000 clones, roughly 85% seen once. These data come from a study of T cell responses to AZD1222 COVID-19 vaccine. Overall study findings and caveats: Baseline antibody screening turned up just five to seven seropositive AZD1222 recipients.

The V end was cut by 3 bases, the J end by 3 bases, with 8 bases between. The CDR3 loop spans 13 amino acids. This specimen was peripheral blood, taken on day 0 of AZD1222 vaccination. The chain carries TRBV12-3 or TRBV12-4 and TRBJ1-1; D gene uncertain. This clonotype was sampled from an adult in good health. DNA of the CDR3: TGTGCCAGCAGTTTTCTGGAGTACACTGAAGCTTTCTTT. Amino acid sequence: CASSFLEYTEAFF.